Sequencing of this T cell receptor (beta chain) was carried out in a study of post-analysis software for immune sequencing data. Notes on the study in general: There were four or five TRBV segments more frequent in patients than controls, and TRBV5-6, TRBV5-1 and TRBV20-1 were among them. There was significantly lower normalized Chao1 diversity in multiple sclerosis patients than in controls.

Unique molecular identifiers were present in the TCR beta cDNA libraries. Input populations of roughly 1 to 11 million T cells gave rise to around 500,000 cDNA molecules. TCRdb called the PCR reads again in MiXCR, with one record for every CDR3 protein. The data show some 800,000 distinct CDR3 sequences, around 42% seen once. About this clonotype itself: Antigen specificity is unknown.

V was shortened by 2 bases and J by 7 bases, with 12 bases between the two germline ends. This CDR3 region has 14 residues. The J gene is TRBJ1-5, the V gene TRBV12-3 or TRBV12-4; tentative D call: TRBD1 (6 bases). The origin of this receptor is a girl aged 5-17 years with multiple sclerosis. Sequenced input: blood. The CDR3 spells CASSLHRVDQPQHF. CDR3 sequence (DNA): TGTGCCAGCAGTTTACACAGGGTAGACCAGCCCCAGCATTTT.